The 7 T cell receptor beta chains presented below share a single source sample, sequenced in a study of cytomegalovirus exposure and HLA in healthy donors. Both 60 Vbeta primers and 13 Jbeta primers went into the PCR. Repertoires were generated with immunoSEQ multiplex PCR, while TCRdb's copy carries only in-frame clones and drops some. Of over 100,000 clones listed, 77% were seen once; the top ten hold more than 4%. Input material: PBMCs. Source of these receptors: a male donor in good health and CMV-seropositive.

The V and J genes are TRBV28 and TRBJ2-7; a weak D match, TRBD1 (6 bases). The V end lost 7 bases, the J end lost 2 bases, and 15 bases lay between the germline ends. CDR3 length equals 14 residues. From germline, CDR1 is MDHEN and CDR2 SYDVKM. Here the CDR3 DNA reads TGTGCCAGCAAACTGACAGGAGCGGCCTACGAGCAGTACTTC. As protein: CASKLTGAAYEQYF.

This clone was detected only a few times. The chain uses TRBV6-5 and TRBJ2-4; TRBD1 agrees at 7 bases. The CDR3 runs to 14 residues. V shed 5 bases and J 10 bases; nucleotides not matched to a gene: 11. Germline V gene sequence: CDR1 MNHEY, CDR2 SVGAGI. The CDR3 bases are TGTGCCAGCAGTCTCGGCGGACAGGCAACTATTCAGTACTTC. Its translation: CASSLGGQATIQYF.

V and J are TRBV13 and TRBJ2-3; 11 bases line up with TRBD2. Germline loops: CDR1 PRHDT, CDR2 FYEKMQ (reference sequence). V shed 5 bases, J shed 4 bases, and the junction held 5 bases outside the gene matches. The CDR3 contains 15 residues. The CDR3 DNA follows: TGTGCCAGCAGCCCGGGACTAGCGGTGGCAGATACGCAGTATTTT. Its translation is CASSPGLAVADTQYF.

The chain couples TRBV5-1 to TRBJ1-2, with 7 bases aligning to TRBD1. The CDR3 consists of 16 residues. The J segment lost 7 bases and the V segment lost 4 bases, leaving 16 bases of the junction unmatched. The germline CDR1 and CDR2 sequences are SGHRS and YFSETQ. The CDR3 spells CASSPGQSKPFGGYTF. CDR3 sequence (DNA): TGCGCCAGCAGCCCGGGACAGTCGAAACCTTTTGGTGGCTACACCTTC. Drawing the rest from reference TRBV5-1 and TRBJ1-2, the complete variable domain is KAGVTQTPRYLIKTRGQQVTLSCSPISGHRSVSWYQQTPGQGLQFLFEYFSETQRNKGNFPGRFSGRQFSNSRSEMNVSTLELGDSALYLCASSPGQSKPFGGYTFGSGTRLTVV.

This chain connects TRBV10-3 to TRBJ1-1; TRBD1 agrees at 10 bases. Germline V CDR1 and CDR2: ENHRY, SYGVKD. The J segment lost 4 bases and the V segment lost 11 bases, leaving 4 bases of the junction unmatched. The CDR3 runs to 12 residues. In nucleotides, the CDR3 is TGTGCCTCGGGACAGGGGATCACTGAAGCTTTCTTT. This codes for CASGQGITEAFF.

This chain links TRBV6-5 with TRBJ1-1; no definite D call. Germline values: CDR1 MNHEY, CDR2 SVGAGI. The CDR3 loop spans 12 amino acids. Trimming left V 6 bases short and J 7 bases short, with 12 bases between. CDR3: CASSSGWFEAFF. The CDR3 DNA reads TGTGCCAGCAGCTCGGGGTGGTTTGAAGCTTTCTTT.

This clone has a handful of counts. The J gene is TRBJ1-1, the V gene TRBV6-6; D is unclear. CDR3 length equals 12 residues. The germline V gene has CDR1 MNHNY and CDR2 SVGAGI (reference sequence). The germline V and J ends were trimmed by 6 bases and 5 bases, with 10 bases remaining between them. The CDR3: CASRHLETEAFF. The CDR3 nucleotides read TGTGCCAGCAGACACCTAGAAACTGAAGCTTTCTTT.